This TCR beta chain was identified during a study of blood T cell repertoires in COVID-19. Only in-frame clones appear in the TCRdb table, and some are missing; sequencing was by immunoSEQ multiplex PCR. Of roughly 180,000 clones in the sample, roughly 79% are singletons; the top ten hold approximately 11%. Sequencing was carried out using peripheral blood. This TCR came from a woman in her thirties or forties with COVID-19, enrolled during active disease.

For the CDR3, the DNA is TGTGCCAGCAGTTCCACAGGGGGCACTAATGAAAAACTGTTTTTT. Translated: CASSSTGGTNEKLFF. This sequence joins TRBV6-6 and TRBJ1-4, with 9 bases aligning to TRBD1. With V trimmed by 4 bases and J by 2 bases, 2 bases remained unmatched. CDR1 is MNHNY and CDR2 is SVGAGI in the germline V gene (reference sequence). This CDR3 contains 15 residues.